The next 10 T cell receptor beta chains were all read from a single sample in a study of blood T cell repertoires in COVID-19. Assay: immunoSEQ multiplex PCR; the TCRdb copy retains only in-frame clones and omits some. The sample includes about 150,000 clones, roughly 88% of them seen just once. Sequencing was done on a sample of peripheral blood. The origin of the receptors is a woman in her 50s with acute or convalescent COVID-19.

The V call is TRBV7-2, the J call TRBJ1-4; 7 bases fit TRBD1. V lost 5 bases and J lost 4; bases outside the gene matches: 13. The CDR3 has 17 residues. CDR1 SGHTA and CDR2 FQGNSA come from the germline V gene. The CDR3 DNA follows: TGTGCCAGCAGCGCGTCCTACCGGGACAGTCTTAATGAAAAACTGTTTTTT. Protein sequence: CASSASYRDSLNEKLFF. Variable domain in full (rest from reference TRBV7-2 and TRBJ1-4): GAGVSQSPSNKVTEKGKDVELRCDPISGHTALYWYRQSLGQGLEFLIYFQGNSAPDKSGLPSDRFSAERTGGSVSTLTIQRTQQEDSAVYLCASSASYRDSLNEKLFFGSGTQLSVL.

The chain combines TRBV7-2 with TRBJ2-1; a possible D gene is TRBD2 (6 bases). The CDR3 covers 16 residues. Trimming pared 5 bases from V and 0 bases from J, leaving 14 bases between. The V gene's germline CDR1 is SGHTA and CDR2 FQGNSA. CDR3 amino acids: CASSPIAENSYNEQFF. The CDR3 nucleotides read TGTGCCAGCAGCCCCATAGCGGAAAACTCCTACAATGAGCAGTTCTTC.

The J gene is TRBJ2-1, the V gene TRBV5-1, with D perhaps TRBD2 (7 bases). Per germline, CDR1 SGHRS and CDR2 YFSETQ. The CDR3 consists of 15 residues. This CDR3 reads CVRQRGGAVYNEQFF. CDR3 nucleotides: TGCGTCCGCCAACGAGGGGGGGCCGTATACAATGAGCAGTTCTTC. Filled out from reference TRBV5-1 and TRBJ2-1, the complete variable domain reads KAGVTQTPRYLIKTRGQQVTLSCSPISGHRSVSWYQQTPGQGLQFLFEYFSETQRNKGNFPGRFSGRQFSNSRSEMNVSTLELGDSALYLCVRQRGGAVYNEQFFGPGTRLTVL.

The J gene is TRBJ2-1, the V gene TRBV7-2; TRBD2 aligns across 12 bases. The CDR3 is made up of 16 amino acids. The germline V gene encodes CDR1 SGHTA and CDR2 FQGNSA. J lost 3 bases, V lost 4 bases, and 4 bases had no gene match. The CDR3 DNA is TGTGCCAGCAGCTCTAGCGGGGGGGCTAACTACAATGAGCAGTTCTTC. Translated, it gives CASSSSGGANYNEQFF.

This clone was seen just once. This rearrangement joins TRBV29-1 to TRBJ2-2; 15 positions match TRBD2. The germline gives CDR1 SQVTM, CDR2 ANQGSEA. The CDR3 runs to 17 residues. The ends lost 7 bases at V and 0 bases at J; junction bases unmatched: 6. CDR3 protein: CSGRTSGGATNTGELFF. DNA for the CDR3: TGCAGCGGAAGGACTAGCGGGGGGGCGACGAACACCGGGGAGCTGTTTTTT.

The V gene is TRBV5-4, the J gene TRBJ1-2; D perhaps matches TRBD1 (6 bases). The CDR3 has 16 amino acids. Germline CDR1 and CDR2: SGHNT and YYREEE (reference sequence). V was shortened by 3 bases and J by 2 bases, with 17 bases between the two germline ends. This chain's CDR3 is CASSSQGRRGNYGYTF. The CDR3 nucleotides read TGTGCCAGCAGCTCACAGGGTAGAAGGGGGAACTATGGCTACACCTTC.

This clone was counted once. The V and J genes are TRBV11-2 and TRBJ1-1; the D gene is possibly TRBD1 (6 bases). Germline V gene lookup returns CDR1 SGHAT and CDR2 FQNNGV. CDR3 size: 14 residues. Deletions cut 5 bases from V and 1 base from J, with 11 bases between. CDR3 DNA: TGTGCCAGCAGCGCAGGGGTCGCGAACACTGAAGCTTTCTTT. Its protein is CASSAGVANTEAFF.

The chain uses TRBV18 and TRBJ1-5; a possible D gene is TRBD1 (5 bases). The germline V gene has CDR1 KGHSH and CDR2 LQKENI. This CDR3 contains 14 residues. Deletions cut 4 bases from V and 2 bases from J, with 9 bases between. DNA of the CDR3: TGTGCCAGCTCACGCGGAGGGGGCAATCAGCCCCAGCATTTT. Its protein product is CASSRGGGNQPQHF.

The chain combines TRBV7-3 with TRBJ2-3; D is ambiguous. The CDR3 is made up of 14 amino acids. Trimming left V 4 bases short and J 0 bases short, with 8 bases between. Germline assignment: CDR1 SGHTA and CDR2 FQGTGA. The CDR3 loop is CASSYTSSTDTQYF. CDR3 nucleotides: TGTGCCAGCAGCTACACCTCTAGCACAGATACGCAGTATTTT.

In nucleotides, the CDR3 is TGTGCCAGCAAACCGGGATTCTCGGACGCCGGGGAGCTGTTTTTT. This encodes CASKPGFSDAGELFF. V usage is TRBV21-1 and J usage is TRBJ2-2; TRBD2 reflects the table's D call only, with no check against the DNA. TRBV21-1 has pseudogene status. The CDR3 extends over 15 amino acids.